This TCR beta chain was found in a study of T cell clonotyping in hematopoietic cell transplantation. Germline CDR1 reads SGHDT; CDR2 reads YYEEEE. CDR3 length: 15 residues. V was clipped by 0 bases and J by 9 bases; unmatched bases: 8. The data were produced by immunoSEQ multiplex PCR, yet TCRdb's version contains in-frame clones alone and is incomplete. The data contain roughly 30,000 clones, 60% to 85% of them seen just once; the ten biggest clones take up approximately 6.6%. This clone was recorded only once. Indicated time point: recipient sample about 28 days before transplant, after cytoreduction.

V usage is TRBV5-6 and J usage is TRBJ2-1, with 8 nucleotides matching TRBD2. This clonotype originated in a woman in her 30s with chronic myeloid leukemia. Some clones in this sample may be carry-over from other donors' samples. Specimen: peripheral blood mononuclear cells, collected before stem cell transplant. CDR3: CASSLGGGPRGEQFF. The CDR3 bases are TGTGCCAGCAGCTTGGGCGGGGGGCCACGTGGTGAGCAGTTCTTC. Full variable domain (missing parts from reference TRBV5-6 and TRBJ2-1): DAGVTQSPTHLIKTRGQQVTLRCSPKSGHDTVSWYQQALGQGPQFIFQYYEEEERQRGNFPDRFSGHQFPNYSSELNVNALLLGDSALYLCASSLGGGPRGEQFFGPGTRLTVL.